Detailed here is one T cell receptor (beta chain). Trimming took off 5 bases at V and 3 bases at J, with 17 bases between the two ends. Germline V CDR1 and CDR2: SQVTM, ANQGSEA. The CDR3 covers 14 residues. The blood RNA (from unsorted whole blood) was obtained, and germline DNA was also extracted. Before any surgery took place, four milliliters of peripheral blood were collected. The sample comes from a study of tumor-infiltrating lymphocytes in primary liver carcinoma. Study overall: Staging of the tumors gave T1-T3 N0M0, with widths of 4.2 to 10 cm.

TCR beta cDNA was prepared out of roughly 450 ng total RNA by means of a constant-region primer. Libraries covering TCR beta were generated through three nested multiplex PCR rounds (using a slightly modified ARM-PCR). With TRBV1-TRBV30 forward primers and a C-beta reverse primer, the first two PCR rounds were run for nine to eleven cycles each. TCRdb re-analysed the multiplex PCR reads in MiXCR, keeping a single row per CDR3 protein. The sample consists of some 320,000 distinct CDR3 sequences, more than 55% of them appearing once. This TCR was sampled from a man aged 40-49 years with primary liver carcinoma and hepatitis B virus infection. Sequenced input: peripheral blood. The chain is built from TRBV29-1 and TRBJ2-7; D might be TRBD2 (7 bases). The CDR3 protein is CSVRGLRGGYEQYF. CDR3 bases: TGCAGCGTTCGAGGCCTGAGGGGGGGCTACGAGCAGTACTTC.